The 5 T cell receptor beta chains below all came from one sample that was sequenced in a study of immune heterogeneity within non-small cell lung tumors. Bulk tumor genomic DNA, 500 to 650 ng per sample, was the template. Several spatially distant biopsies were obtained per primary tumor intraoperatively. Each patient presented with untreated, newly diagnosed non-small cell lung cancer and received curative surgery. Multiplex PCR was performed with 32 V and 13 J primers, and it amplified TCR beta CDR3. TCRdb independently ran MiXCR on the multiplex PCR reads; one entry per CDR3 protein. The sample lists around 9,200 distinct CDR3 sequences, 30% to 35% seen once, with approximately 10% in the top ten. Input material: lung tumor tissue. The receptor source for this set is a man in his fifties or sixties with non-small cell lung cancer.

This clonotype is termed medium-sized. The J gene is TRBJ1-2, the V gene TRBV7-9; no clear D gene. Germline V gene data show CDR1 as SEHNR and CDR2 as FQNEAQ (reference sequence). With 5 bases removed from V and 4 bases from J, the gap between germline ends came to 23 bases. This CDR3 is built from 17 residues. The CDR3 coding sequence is TGTGCCAGCAGCCCCCAAACCCGACTCACCACCAGCTATGGCTACACCTTC. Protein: CASSPQTRLTTSYGYTF.

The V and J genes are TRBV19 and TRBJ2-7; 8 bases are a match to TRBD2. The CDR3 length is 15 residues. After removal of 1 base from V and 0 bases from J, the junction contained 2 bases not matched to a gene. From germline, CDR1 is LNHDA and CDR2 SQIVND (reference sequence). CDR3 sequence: CASSIVAGGSYEQYF. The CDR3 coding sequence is TGTGCCAGTAGTATAGTTGCGGGGGGCTCCTACGAGCAGTACTTC. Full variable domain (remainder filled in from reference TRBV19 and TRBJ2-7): DGGITQSPKYLFRKEGQNVTLSCEQNLNHDAMYWYRQDPGQGLRLIYYSQIVNDFQKGDIAEGYSVSREKKESFPLTVTSAQKNPTAFYLCASSIVAGGSYEQYFGPGTRLTVT.

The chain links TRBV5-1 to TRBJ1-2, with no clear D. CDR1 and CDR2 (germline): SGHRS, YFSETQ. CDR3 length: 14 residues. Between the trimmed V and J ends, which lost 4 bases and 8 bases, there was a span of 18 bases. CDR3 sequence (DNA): TGCGCCAGCAGCGATGAGGGCCTGGCCCCGGGCTACACCTTC. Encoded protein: CASSDEGLAPGYTF.

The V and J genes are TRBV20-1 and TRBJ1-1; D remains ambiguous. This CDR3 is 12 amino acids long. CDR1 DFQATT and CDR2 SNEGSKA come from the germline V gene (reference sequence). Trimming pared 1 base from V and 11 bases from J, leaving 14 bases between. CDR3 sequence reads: CSARVPGGVAFF. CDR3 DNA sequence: TGCAGTGCTAGAGTCCCGGGAGGAGTGGCTTTCTTT.

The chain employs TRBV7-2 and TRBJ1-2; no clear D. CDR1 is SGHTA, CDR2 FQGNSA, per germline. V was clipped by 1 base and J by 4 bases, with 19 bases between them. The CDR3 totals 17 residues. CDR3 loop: CASSLGVEMGSSYGYTF. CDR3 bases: TGTGCCAGCAGCTTAGGGGTCGAGATGGGGAGTAGCTATGGCTACACCTTC.